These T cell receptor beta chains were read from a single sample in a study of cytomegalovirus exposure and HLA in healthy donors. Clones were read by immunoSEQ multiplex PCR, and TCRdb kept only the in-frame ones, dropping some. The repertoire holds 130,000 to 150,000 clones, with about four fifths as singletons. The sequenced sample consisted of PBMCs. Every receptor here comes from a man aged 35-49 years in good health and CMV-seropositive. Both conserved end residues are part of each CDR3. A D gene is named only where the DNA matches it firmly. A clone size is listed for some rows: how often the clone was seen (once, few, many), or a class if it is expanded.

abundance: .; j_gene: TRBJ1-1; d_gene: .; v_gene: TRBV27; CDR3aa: CASSSSGGDVGVTEAFF; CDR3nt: TGTGCCAGCAGTTCTAGCGGGGGGGACGTGGGGGTCACTGAAGCTTTCTTT
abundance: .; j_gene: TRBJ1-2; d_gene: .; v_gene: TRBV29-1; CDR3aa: CSVEDRLGGFNYGYTF; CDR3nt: TGCAGCGTTGAAGACCGCCTTGGCGGATTCAACTATGGCTACACCTTC
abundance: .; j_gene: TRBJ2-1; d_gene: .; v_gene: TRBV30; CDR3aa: CAWVSGTSSYNEQFF; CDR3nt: TGTGCCTGGGTTAGCGGAACCAGCTCCTACAATGAGCAGTTCTTC
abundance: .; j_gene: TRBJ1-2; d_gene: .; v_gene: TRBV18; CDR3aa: CASTDDIYHGYTF; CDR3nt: TGTGCCAGCACCGACGACATTTATCATGGCTACACCTTC
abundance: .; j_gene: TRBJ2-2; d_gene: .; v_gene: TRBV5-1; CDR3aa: CASSDWGGPGTGELFF; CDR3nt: TGCGCCAGCAGCGATTGGGGGGGGCCAGGCACCGGGGAGCTGTTTTTT
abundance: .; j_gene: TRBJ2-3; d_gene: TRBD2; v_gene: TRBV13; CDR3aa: CASSPTSGGASDTQYF; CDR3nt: TGTGCCAGCAGCCCGACTAGCGGGGGGGCGTCGGATACGCAGTATTTT
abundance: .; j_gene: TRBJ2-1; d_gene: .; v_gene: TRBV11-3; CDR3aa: CASSLRSWGNNEQFF; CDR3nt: TGTGCCAGCAGCTTACGGTCTTGGGGCAACAATGAGCAGTTCTTC
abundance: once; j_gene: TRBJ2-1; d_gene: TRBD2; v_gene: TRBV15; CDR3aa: CATSMVWGREGYNEQFF; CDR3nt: TGTGCCACCAGCATGGTATGGGGGAGGGAGGGCTACAATGAGCAGTTCTTC
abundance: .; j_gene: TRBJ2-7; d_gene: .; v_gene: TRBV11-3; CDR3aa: CASSRTVYEQYF; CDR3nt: TGTGCCAGCAGCCGGACAGTCTACGAGCAGTACTTC
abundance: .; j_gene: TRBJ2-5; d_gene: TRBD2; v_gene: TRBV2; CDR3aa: CASGGGRLAGGGYQETQYF; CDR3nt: TGTGCCAGCGGTGGGGGACGACTAGCGGGAGGGGGGTACCAAGAGACCCAGTACTTC
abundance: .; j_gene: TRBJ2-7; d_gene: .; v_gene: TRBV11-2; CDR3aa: CASTPSGSLIDEQYF; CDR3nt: TGTGCCAGTACCCCTTCGGGGAGCTTAATTGACGAGCAGTACTTC
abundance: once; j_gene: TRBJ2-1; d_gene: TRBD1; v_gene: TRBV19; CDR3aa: CASRTNWGQTDEQFF; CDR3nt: TGTGCCAGTAGGACGAATTGGGGACAGACGGATGAGCAGTTCTTC
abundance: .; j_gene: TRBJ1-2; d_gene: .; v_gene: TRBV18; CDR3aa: CASSPPSTSGAAGYTF; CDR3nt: TGTGCCAGCTCACCACCGTCGACCTCAGGGGCGGCTGGCTACACCTTC
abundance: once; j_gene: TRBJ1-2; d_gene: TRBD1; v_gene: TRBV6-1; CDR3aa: CASSEAGGQGNYGYTF; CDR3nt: TGTGCCAGCAGTGAAGCCGGGGGACAGGGTAACTATGGCTACACCTTC
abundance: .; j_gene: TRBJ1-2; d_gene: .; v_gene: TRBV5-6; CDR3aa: CASSLAGWDLSGYTF; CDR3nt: TGTGCCAGCAGCTTGGCAGGGTGGGACTTAAGTGGCTACACCTTC
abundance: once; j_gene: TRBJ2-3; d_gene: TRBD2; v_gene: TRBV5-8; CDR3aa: CASSQLAGGPDTQYF; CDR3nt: TGTGCCAGCAGCCAACTAGCGGGGGGGCCAGATACGCAGTATTTT
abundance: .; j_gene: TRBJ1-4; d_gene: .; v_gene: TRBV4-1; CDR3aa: CASSHPYEKLFF; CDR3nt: TGCGCCAGCAGCCACCCCTATGAAAAACTGTTTTTT
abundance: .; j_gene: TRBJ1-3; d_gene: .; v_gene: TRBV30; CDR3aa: CAWSPRDTIYF; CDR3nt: TGTGCCTGGAGCCCCAGGGACACCATATATTTT
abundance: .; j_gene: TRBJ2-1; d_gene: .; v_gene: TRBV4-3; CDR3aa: CASSQELFGNEQFF; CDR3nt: TGCGCCAGCAGCCAAGAACTTTTTGGCAATGAGCAGTTCTTC
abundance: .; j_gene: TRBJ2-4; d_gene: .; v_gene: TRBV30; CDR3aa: CAWSGRGGNIQYF; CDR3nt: TGTGCCTGGAGCGGGCGGGGAGGAAACATTCAGTACTTC
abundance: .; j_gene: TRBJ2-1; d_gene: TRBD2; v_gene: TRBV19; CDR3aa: CASIGLAGGNYNEQFF; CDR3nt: TGTGCCAGTATCGGACTAGCGGGAGGGAACTACAATGAGCAGTTCTTC
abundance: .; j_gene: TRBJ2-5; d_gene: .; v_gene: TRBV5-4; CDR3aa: CASSSPPWAETQYF; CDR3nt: TGTGCCAGCAGCTCGCCCCCCTGGGCTGAGACCCAGTACTTC
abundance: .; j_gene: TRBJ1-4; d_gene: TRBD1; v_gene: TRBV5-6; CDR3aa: CASSLTGYEKLFF; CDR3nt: TGTGCCAGCAGCCTGACAGGGTATGAAAAACTGTTTTTT
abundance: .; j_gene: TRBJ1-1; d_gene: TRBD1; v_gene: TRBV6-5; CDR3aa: CASSPGTGGGPEAFF; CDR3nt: TGTGCCAGCAGTCCCGGAACAGGGGGTGGCCCTGAAGCTTTCTTT
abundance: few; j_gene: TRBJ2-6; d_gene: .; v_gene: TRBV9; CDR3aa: CASSGARAYYSGANVLTF; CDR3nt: TGTGCCAGCAGCGGGGCCAGGGCTTACTACTCTGGGGCCAACGTCCTGACTTTC
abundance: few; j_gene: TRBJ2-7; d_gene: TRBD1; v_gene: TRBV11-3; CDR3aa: CASSPRGGRGYEQYF; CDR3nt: TGTGCCAGCAGCCCCCGAGGGGGCAGGGGTTACGAGCAGTACTTC
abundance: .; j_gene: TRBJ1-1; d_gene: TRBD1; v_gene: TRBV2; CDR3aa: CATTGTVNTEAFF; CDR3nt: TGTGCCACAACCGGGACAGTGAACACTGAAGCTTTCTTT